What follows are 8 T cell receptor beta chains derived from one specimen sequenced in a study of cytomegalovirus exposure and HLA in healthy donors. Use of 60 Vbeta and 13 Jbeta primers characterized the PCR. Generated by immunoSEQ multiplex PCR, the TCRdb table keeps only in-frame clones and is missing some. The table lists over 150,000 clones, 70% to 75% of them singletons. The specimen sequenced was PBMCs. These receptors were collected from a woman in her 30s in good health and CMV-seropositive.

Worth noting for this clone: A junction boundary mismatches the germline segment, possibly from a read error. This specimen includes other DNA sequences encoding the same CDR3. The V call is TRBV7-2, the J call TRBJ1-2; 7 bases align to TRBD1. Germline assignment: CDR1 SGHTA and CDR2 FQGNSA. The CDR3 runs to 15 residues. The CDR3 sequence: CASSLGGWASDGYTF. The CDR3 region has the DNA TGCGCCAGCAGCTTAGGGGGCTGGGCGTCAGATGGCTACACCTTC.

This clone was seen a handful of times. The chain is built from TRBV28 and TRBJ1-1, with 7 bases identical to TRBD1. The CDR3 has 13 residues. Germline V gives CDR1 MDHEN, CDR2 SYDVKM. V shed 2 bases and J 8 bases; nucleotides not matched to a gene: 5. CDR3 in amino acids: CASSLQGVGEAFF. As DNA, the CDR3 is TGTGCCAGCAGTTTACAGGGGGTGGGGGAAGCTTTCTTT.

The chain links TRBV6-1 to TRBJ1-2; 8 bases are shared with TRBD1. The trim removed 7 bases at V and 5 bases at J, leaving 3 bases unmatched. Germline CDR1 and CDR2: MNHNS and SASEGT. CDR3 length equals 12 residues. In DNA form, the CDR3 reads TGTGCCAGCACGGACAGGGTGTATGGCTACACCTTC. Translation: CASTDRVYGYTF.

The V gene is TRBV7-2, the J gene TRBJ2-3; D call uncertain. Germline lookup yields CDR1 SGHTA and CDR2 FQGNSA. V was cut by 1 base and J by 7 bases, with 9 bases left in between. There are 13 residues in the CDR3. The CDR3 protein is CASSLDKQHTQYF. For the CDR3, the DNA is TGTGCCAGCAGCTTAGATAAACAGCATACGCAGTATTTT.

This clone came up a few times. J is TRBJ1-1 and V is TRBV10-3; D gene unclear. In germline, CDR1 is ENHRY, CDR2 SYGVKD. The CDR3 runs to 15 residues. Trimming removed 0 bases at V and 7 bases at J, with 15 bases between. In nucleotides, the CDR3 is TGTGCCATCAGTGAGTCGATGGCGGGTCACAGTGAAGCTTTCTTT. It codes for CAISESMAGHSEAFF.

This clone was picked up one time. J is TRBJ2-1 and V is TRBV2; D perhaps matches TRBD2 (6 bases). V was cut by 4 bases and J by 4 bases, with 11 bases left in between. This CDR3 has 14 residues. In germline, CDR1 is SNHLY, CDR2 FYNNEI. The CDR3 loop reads CASSGTNPYNEQFF. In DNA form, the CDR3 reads TGTGCCAGCAGTGGGACTAACCCGTACAATGAGCAGTTCTTC.

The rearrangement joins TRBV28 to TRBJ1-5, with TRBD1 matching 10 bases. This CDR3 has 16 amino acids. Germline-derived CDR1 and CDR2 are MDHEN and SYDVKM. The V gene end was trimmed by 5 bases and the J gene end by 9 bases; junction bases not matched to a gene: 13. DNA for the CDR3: TGTGCCAGCAGTCCACCGGGACAGGGGAAGTTTGGGCCCCAGCATTTT. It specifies CASSPPGQGKFGPQHF.

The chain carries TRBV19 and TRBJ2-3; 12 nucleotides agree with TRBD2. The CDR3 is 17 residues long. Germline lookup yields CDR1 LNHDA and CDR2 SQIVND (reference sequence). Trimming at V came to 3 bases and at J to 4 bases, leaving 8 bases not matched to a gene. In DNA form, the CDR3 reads TGTGCCAGTAGTATTTTCCAACTAGCGGGAGGAGCAGATACGCAGTATTTT. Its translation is CASSIFQLAGGADTQYF.